This is a list of T cell receptor beta chains from one sample in a study of blood T cell repertoires in COVID-19. Assay used: immunoSEQ multiplex PCR; TCRdb lists only in-frame clones, some missing. Counted here are about 190,000 clones, roughly 80% occurring once; the ten biggest clones make up approximately 14%. Sequencing was performed on peripheral blood. These receptors originate from a man aged 30 to 45 with active or convalescent COVID-19. The CDR3 runs from the conserved cysteine through the conserved F or W. Fields, in order: J gene, clone size, V gene, CDR3 protein. Only some rows state a clone size, as once, few, many or a class for expanded clones.

>TRBJ2-6|once|TRBV25-1
CASNSRTAPFGANVLTF
>TRBJ1-4|.|TRBV2
CASSRPVFNEKLFF
>TRBJ1-5|once|TRBV7-2
CASSQAGTGSNQPQHF
>TRBJ1-3|.|TRBV5-1
CTSSPEGAGNTIYF
>TRBJ1-1|.|TRBV30
CAWNSPGTEAFF
>TRBJ1-1|once|TRBV6-5
CASRGQGSPNTEAFF
>TRBJ2-7|.|TRBV7-9
CASSSTGQDIYEQYF
>TRBJ2-3|.|TRBV30
CAWIPQRGGDTQYF
>TRBJ1-2|.|TRBV13
CASRRQGAVYGYTF
>TRBJ1-6|many|TRBV30
CAWSDTRGSYNSPLHF
>TRBJ2-3|.|TRBV7-7
CASSPGREFTDTQYF
>TRBJ2-3|.|TRBV5-4
CASSLEGGARRDTQYF
>TRBJ1-2|.|TRBV28
CATQGLPNGYTF
>TRBJ2-1|.|TRBV21-1
CASSKWEDYNEQFF
>TRBJ1-3|.|TRBV6-5
CASRPQAGSGNTIYF
>TRBJ1-2|.|TRBV28
CASSLGLSGEDYGYTF
>TRBJ1-4|.|TRBV7-9
CASSLELVQPKLFF
>TRBJ2-7|.|TRBV6-2/TRBV6-3
CASSIRAQGEKREQYF
>TRBJ1-1|.|TRBV5-1
CASSLSTGRENTEAFF
>TRBJ1-1|.|TRBV4-2
CASSPMRRGGTEAFF
>TRBJ2-5|.|TRBV7-8
CASSFSETQYF
>TRBJ2-2|once|TRBV29-1
CSGHTLNTGELFF
>TRBJ2-5|.|TRBV7-7
CASSRREGSTQETQYF
>TRBJ2-3|.|TRBV6-6
CASSPRLAGGSGDTQYF
>TRBJ2-7|.|TRBV5-4
CASRAGGTGVSYEQYF
>TRBJ2-7|.|TRBV29-1
CSVGTGESYEQYF
>TRBJ1-5|.|TRBV30
CAWAGTATPTSNQPQHF
>TRBJ1-5|once|TRBV7-2
CASSFGQGNSNQPQHF
>TRBJ1-3|.|TRBV7-2
CASSGSSGNTIYF
>TRBJ2-7|.|TRBV6-2/TRBV6-3
CASSYGIAGWGEQYF
>TRBJ2-7|.|TRBV10-1
CASSDRQGQQYF
>TRBJ1-2|.|TRBV24-1
CATADSYGYTF
>TRBJ1-5|.|TRBV5-1
CASSLEGAQPQHF
>TRBJ1-1|.|TRBV6-6
CASSYPGSEAFF
>TRBJ2-2|.|TRBV28
CASTPAGFSNTGELFF
>TRBJ1-4|.|TRBV27
CASGYRGHEKLFF
>TRBJ1-2|.|TRBV6-5
CASSSGQGWSGGYTF
>TRBJ2-3|.|TRBV7-2
CASSPLEVTDTQYF
>TRBJ1-3|.|TRBV3-1/TRBV3-2
CACRGAGRGSSGNTIYF
>TRBJ1-5|few|TRBV30
CAWSVDYGNQPQHF
>TRBJ2-7|.|TRBV10-1
CASSRDGGKYEQYF
>TRBJ2-5|.|TRBV19
CASSITGTSGSETQYF
>TRBJ1-1|.|TRBV7-3
CASSLIPLGQGGSGTEAFF
>TRBJ2-3|.|TRBV10-1
CASSESPRDLGDTQYF
>TRBJ1-5|.|TRBV27
CASSPHRDLKAQHF
>TRBJ2-2|.|TRBV10-3
CPTRAGGEGELFF
>TRBJ2-1|.|TRBV4-3
CASSQRTSGVDNEQFF
>TRBJ2-3|.|TRBV14
CASSLGPWSYTQYF
>TRBJ1-6|.|TRBV7-9
CAGSGTGETPLHF